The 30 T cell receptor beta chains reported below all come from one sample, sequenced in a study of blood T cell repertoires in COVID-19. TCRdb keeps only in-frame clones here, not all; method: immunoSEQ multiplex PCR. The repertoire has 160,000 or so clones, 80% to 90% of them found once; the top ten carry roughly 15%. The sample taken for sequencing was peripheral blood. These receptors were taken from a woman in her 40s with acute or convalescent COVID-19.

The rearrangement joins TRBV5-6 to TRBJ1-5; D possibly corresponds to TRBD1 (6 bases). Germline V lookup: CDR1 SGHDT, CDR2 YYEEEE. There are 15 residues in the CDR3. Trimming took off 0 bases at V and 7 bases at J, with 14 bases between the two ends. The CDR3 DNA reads TGTGCCAGCAGCTTGGGACCAGAACAGGGACAGCCCCAGCATTTT. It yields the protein CASSLGPEQGQPQHF.

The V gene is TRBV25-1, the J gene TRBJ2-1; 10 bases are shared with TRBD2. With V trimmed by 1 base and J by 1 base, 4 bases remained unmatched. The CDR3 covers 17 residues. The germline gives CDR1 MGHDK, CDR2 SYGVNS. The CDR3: CASSESASGGSYNEQFF. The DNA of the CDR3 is TGTGCCAGCAGTGAATCGGCTAGCGGGGGATCCTACAATGAGCAGTTCTTC. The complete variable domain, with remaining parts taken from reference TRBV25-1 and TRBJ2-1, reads EADIYQTPRYLVIGTGKKITLECSQTMGHDKMYWYQQDPGMELHLIHYSYGVNSTEKGDLSSESTVSRIRTEHFPLTLESARPSHTSQYLCASSESASGGSYNEQFFGPGTRLTVL.

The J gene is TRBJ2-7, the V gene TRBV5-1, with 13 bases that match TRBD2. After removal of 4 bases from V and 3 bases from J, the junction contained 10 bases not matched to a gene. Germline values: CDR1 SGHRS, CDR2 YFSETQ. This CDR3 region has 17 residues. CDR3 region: CASSPLTSGGTNYEQYF. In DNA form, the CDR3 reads TGCGCCAGCAGCCCGTTGACTAGCGGGGGGACAAACTACGAGCAGTACTTC. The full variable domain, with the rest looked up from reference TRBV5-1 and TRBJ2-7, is KAGVTQTPRYLIKTRGQQVTLSCSPISGHRSVSWYQQTPGQGLQFLFEYFSETQRNKGNFPGRFSGRQFSNSRSEMNVSTLELGDSALYLCASSPLTSGGTNYEQYFGPGTRLTVT.

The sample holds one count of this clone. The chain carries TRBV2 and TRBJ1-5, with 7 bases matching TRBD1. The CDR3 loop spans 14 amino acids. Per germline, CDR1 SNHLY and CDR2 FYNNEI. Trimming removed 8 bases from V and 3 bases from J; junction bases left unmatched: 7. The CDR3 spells CASGLTGHNQPQHF. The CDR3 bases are TGTGCCAGCGGCCTGACAGGGCACAATCAGCCCCAGCATTTT.

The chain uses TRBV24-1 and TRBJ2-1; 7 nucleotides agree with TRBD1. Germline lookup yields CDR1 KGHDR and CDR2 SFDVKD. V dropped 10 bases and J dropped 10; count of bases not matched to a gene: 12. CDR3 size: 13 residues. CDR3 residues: CATQKNRGGEQFF. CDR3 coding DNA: TGTGCCACTCAGAAAAACAGGGGCGGGGAGCAGTTCTTC.

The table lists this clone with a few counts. The CDR3 nucleotides read TGTGCCAGCAGCCAACCGGGACAGGCTTCTGAGCAGTTCTTC. Protein sequence: CASSQPGQASEQFF. The rearrangement links TRBV3-1 (or the pseudogene TRBV3-2) to TRBJ2-1; 8 bases are a match to TRBD1. Germline trimming cut 2 bases from V and 9 bases from J; bases unmatched to any gene: 6. The germline V gene encodes CDR1 LGHDT and CDR2 YNNKEL (reference sequence). This CDR3 contains 14 residues.

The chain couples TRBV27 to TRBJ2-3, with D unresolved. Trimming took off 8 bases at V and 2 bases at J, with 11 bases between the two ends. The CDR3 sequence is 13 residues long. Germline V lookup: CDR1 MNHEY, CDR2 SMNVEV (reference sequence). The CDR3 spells CASSLQNTDTQYF. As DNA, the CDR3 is TGTGCCAGCTCCTTGCAGAACACAGATACGCAGTATTTT.

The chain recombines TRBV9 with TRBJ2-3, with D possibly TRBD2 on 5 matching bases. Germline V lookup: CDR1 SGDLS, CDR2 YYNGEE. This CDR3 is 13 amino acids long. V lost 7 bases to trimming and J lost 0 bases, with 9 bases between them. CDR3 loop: CASGRTSTDTQYF. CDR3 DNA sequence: TGTGCCAGCGGACGGACTAGCACAGATACGCAGTATTTT. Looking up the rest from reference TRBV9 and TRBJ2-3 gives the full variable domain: DSGVTQTPKHLITATGQRVTLRCSPRSGDLSVYWYQQSLDQGLQFLIQYYNGEERAKGNILERFSAQQFPDLHSELNLSSLELGDSALYFCASGRTSTDTQYFGPGTRLTVL.

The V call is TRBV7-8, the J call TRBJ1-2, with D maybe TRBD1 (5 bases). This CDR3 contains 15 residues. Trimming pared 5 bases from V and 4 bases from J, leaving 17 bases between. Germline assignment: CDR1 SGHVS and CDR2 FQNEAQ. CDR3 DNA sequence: TGTGCCAGCAGCCAACAGGCATACGATTCCTATGGCTACACCTTC. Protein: CASSQQAYDSYGYTF.

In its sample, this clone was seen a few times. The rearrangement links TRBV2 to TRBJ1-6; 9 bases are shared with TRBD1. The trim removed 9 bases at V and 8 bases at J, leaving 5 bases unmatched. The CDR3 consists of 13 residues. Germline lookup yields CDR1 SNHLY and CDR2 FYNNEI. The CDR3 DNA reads TGTGCCAGGGGGACAGGGAGTGATTCACCCCTCCACTTT. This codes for CARGTGSDSPLHF.

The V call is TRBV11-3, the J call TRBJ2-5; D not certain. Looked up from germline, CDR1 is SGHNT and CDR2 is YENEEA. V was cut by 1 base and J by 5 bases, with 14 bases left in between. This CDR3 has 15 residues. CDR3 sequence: CASSLGLQPSETQYF. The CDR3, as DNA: TGTGCCAGCAGCTTAGGGCTACAGCCATCGGAGACCCAGTACTTC.

The CDR3 region has the DNA TGTGCCAGCAGGAGCGGGGGTACGAACACCGGGGAGCTGTTTTTT. Translating it yields CASRSGGTNTGELFF. The chain employs TRBV28 and TRBJ2-2; TRBD2 matches 8 bases. Trimming cost V 6 bases and J 0 bases; bases outside gene matches: 3. The CDR3 is 15 residues long. Germline loops: CDR1 MDHEN, CDR2 SYDVKM.

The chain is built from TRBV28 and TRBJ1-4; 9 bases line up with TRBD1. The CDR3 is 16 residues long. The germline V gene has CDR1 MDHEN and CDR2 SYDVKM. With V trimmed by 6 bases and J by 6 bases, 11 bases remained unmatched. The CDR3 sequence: CASSIPSGTGYEKLFF. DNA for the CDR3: TGTGCCAGCAGCATACCTTCCGGGACAGGGTATGAAAAACTGTTTTTT. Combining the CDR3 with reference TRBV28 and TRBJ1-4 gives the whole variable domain DVKVTQSSRYLVKRTGEKVFLECVQDMDHENMFWYRQDPGLGLRLIYFSYDVKMKEKGDIPEGYSVSREKKERFSLILESASTNQTSMYLCASSIPSGTGYEKLFFGSGTQLSVL.

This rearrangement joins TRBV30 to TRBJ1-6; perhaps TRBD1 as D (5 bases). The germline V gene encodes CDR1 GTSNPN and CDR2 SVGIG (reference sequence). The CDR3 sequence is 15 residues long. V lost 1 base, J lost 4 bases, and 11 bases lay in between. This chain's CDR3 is CAWSGLGGYNSPLHF. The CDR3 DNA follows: TGTGCCTGGAGTGGTCTCGGGGGTTATAATTCACCCCTCCACTTT.

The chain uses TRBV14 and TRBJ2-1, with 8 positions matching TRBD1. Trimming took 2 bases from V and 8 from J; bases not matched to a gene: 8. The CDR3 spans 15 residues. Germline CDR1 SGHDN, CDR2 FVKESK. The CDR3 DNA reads TGTGCCAGCAGCCAAACAGGACAGGGTCGTGATGAGCAGTTCTTC. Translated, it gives CASSQTGQGRDEQFF.

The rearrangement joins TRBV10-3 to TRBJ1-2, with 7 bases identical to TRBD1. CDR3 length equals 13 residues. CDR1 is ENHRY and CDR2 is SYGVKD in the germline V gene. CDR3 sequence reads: CANQGGQGDGYTF. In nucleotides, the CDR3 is TGTGCGAACCAAGGTGGGCAGGGGGATGGCTACACCTTC.

Here the CDR3 DNA reads TGTGCCAGCAGTTACTCGGGGACAGATTACAATGAGCAGTTCTTC. Encoded protein: CASSYSGTDYNEQFF. The gene calls are TRBV6-5 and TRBJ2-1, with 7 bases matching TRBD1. In germline, CDR1 is MNHEY, CDR2 SVGAGI. The J segment lost 4 bases and the V segment lost 0 bases, leaving 3 bases of the junction unmatched. This CDR3 has 15 residues.

The CDR3 DNA reads TGTGCCAGTAGCTCAAATCCGGGACAGGGGAAAGGCAATCAGCCCCAGCATTTT. This codes for CASSSNPGQGKGNQPQHF. The chain is built from TRBV19 and TRBJ1-5; 10 positions agree with TRBD1. Trimming cost V 6 bases and J 2 bases; bases outside gene matches: 13. CDR1 and CDR2 from the germline V gene are LNHDA and SQIVND (reference sequence). The CDR3 is 18 residues long.

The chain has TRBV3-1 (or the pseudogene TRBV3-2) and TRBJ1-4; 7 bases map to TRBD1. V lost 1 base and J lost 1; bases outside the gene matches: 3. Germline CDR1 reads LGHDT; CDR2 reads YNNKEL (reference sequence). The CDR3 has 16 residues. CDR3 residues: CASSQARTGTNEKLFF. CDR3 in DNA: TGTGCCAGCAGCCAAGCGAGGACAGGAACTAATGAAAAACTGTTTTTT.

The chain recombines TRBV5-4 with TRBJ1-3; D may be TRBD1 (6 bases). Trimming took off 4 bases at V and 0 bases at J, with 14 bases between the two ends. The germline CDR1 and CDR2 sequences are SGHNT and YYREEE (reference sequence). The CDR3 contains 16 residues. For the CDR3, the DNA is TGTGCCAGCAGCCGAAACAGGGAAAGCTCTGGAAACACCATATATTTT. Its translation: CASSRNRESSGNTIYF.

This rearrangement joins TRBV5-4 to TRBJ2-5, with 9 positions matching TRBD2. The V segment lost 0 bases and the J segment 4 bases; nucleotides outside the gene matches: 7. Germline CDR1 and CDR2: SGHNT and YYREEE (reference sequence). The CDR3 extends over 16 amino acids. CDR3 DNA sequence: TGTGCCAGCAGCTTGGCTCCGCTAGCGGGAATAGAGACCCAGTACTTC. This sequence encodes CASSLAPLAGIETQYF.

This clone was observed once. This CDR3 reads CASSFALAGYEQYF. CDR3 DNA sequence: TGTGCCAGCAGCTTTGCACTAGCGGGGTACGAGCAGTACTTC. V gene TRBV7-9 combines with J gene TRBJ2-7; 10 nucleotides align to TRBD2. CDR3 length: 14 residues. The J segment lost 4 bases and the V segment lost 3 bases, leaving 3 bases of the junction unmatched. Germline CDR1 is SEHNR and CDR2 is FQNEAQ (reference sequence). The full variable domain, completed using reference TRBV7-9 and TRBJ2-7, is DTGVSQNPRHKITKRGQNVTFRCDPISEHNRLYWYRQTLGQGPEFLTYFQNEAQLEKSRLLSDRFSAERPKGSFSTLEIQRTEQGDSAMYLCASSFALAGYEQYFGPGTRLTVT.

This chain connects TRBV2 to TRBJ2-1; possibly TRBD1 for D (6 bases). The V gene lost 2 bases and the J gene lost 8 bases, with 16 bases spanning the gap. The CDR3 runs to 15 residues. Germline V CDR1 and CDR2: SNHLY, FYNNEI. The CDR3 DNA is TGTGCCAGCAGTGAAAATCGTGGCAGGGGACATGAGCAGTTCTTC. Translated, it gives CASSENRGRGHEQFF. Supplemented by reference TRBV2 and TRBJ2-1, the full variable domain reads EPEVTQTPSHQVTQMGQEVILRCVPISNHLYFYWYRQILGQKVEFLVSFYNNEISEKSEIFDDQFSVERPDGSNFTLKIRSTKLEDSAMYFCASSENRGRGHEQFFGPGTRLTVL.

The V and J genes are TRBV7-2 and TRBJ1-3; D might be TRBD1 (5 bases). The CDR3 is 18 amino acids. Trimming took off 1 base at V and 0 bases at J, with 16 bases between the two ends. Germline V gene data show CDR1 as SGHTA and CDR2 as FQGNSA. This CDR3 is CASSLGLGTGPSGNTIYF. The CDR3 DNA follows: TGTGCCAGCAGCTTAGGGTTAGGAACAGGACCCTCTGGAAACACCATATATTTT.

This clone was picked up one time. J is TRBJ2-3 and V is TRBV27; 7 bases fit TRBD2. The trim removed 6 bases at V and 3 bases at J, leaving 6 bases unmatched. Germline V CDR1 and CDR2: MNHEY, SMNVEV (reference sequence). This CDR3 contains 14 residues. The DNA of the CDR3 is TGTGCCAGCAGGCGAAGGGGAGGGACAGATACGCAGTATTTT. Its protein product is CASRRRGGTDTQYF.

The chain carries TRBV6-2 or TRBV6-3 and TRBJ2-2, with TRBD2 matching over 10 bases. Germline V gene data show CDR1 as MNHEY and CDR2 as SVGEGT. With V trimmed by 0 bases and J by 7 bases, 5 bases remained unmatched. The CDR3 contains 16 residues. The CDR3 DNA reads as TGTGCCAGCAGTTACTCCCCTAGCGGGAGCGTCGGGGAGCTGTTTTTT. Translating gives CASSYSPSGSVGELFF.

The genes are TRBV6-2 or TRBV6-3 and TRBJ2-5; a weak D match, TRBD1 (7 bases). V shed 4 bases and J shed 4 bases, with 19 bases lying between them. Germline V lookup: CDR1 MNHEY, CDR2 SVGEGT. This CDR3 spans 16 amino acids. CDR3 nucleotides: TGTGCCAGCAGTTTCCAGGGGGGCCCTCGCGGAGAGACCCAGTACTTC. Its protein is CASSFQGGPRGETQYF.

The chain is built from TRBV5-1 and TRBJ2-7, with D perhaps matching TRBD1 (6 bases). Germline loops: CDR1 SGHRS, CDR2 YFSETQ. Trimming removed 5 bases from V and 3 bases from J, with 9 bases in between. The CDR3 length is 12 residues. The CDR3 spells CASRPDSYEQYF. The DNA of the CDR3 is TGCGCCAGCAGGCCGGACAGCTACGAGCAGTACTTC.

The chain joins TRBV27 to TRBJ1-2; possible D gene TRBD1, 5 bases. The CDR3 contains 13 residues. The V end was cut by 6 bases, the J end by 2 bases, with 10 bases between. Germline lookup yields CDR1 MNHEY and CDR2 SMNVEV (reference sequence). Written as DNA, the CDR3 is TGTGCCAGCAGCCCGGGGGGAAACTATGGCTACACCTTC. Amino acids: CASSPGGNYGYTF.

CDR3: CASSLSPSNLQYF. Here the CDR3 DNA reads TGTGCCAGCAGTTTATCCCCCAGTAACCTTCAGTACTTC. The V call is TRBV27, the J call TRBJ2-4; no clear D. Germline CDR1 is MNHEY and CDR2 is SMNVEV (reference sequence). V was shortened by 0 bases and J by 11 bases, with 11 bases between the two germline ends. This CDR3 spans 13 amino acids.